The 26 T cell receptor beta chains below come from one sample, sequenced in a study of blood T cell repertoires in COVID-19. Repertoires were generated with immunoSEQ multiplex PCR, while TCRdb's copy carries only in-frame clones and drops some. The sample gives a few hundred thousand clones, approximately 83% of which show up once; 8.9% is in the top ten. The sequenced material came from peripheral blood. These receptors were obtained from a man of 80 years or more with acute or convalescent COVID-19.

The chain couples TRBV3-1 (or the pseudogene TRBV3-2) to TRBJ2-3; D remains ambiguous. The V end was cut by 6 bases, the J end by 2 bases, with 15 bases between. Germline lookup yields CDR1 LGHDT and CDR2 YNNKEL (reference sequence). The CDR3 consists of 15 residues. The CDR3 here is CASRPLLGYTDTQYF. The CDR3 DNA sequence: TGTGCCAGCAGGCCCCTCCTAGGTTACACAGATACGCAGTATTTT.

J is TRBJ1-6 and V is TRBV6-5; D may be TRBD1 (6 bases). CDR1 MNHEY and CDR2 SVGAGI come from the germline V gene. The ends were cut back, 4 bases at V and 0 bases at J, with 10 bases in the middle. The CDR3 length is 16 residues. The DNA of the CDR3 is TGTGCCAGCAGTTGGGAGGGGGTCTCCTATAATTCACCCCTCCACTTT. Its protein product is CASSWEGVSYNSPLHF.

This clone was counted a few times. This chain links TRBV9 with TRBJ2-7, with a tentative D call TRBD2 (5 bases). This CDR3 has 13 residues. Germline assignment: CDR1 SGDLS and CDR2 YYNGEE. V was clipped by 4 bases and J by 2 bases, with 10 bases between them. CDR3 region: CASSPGVAYEQYF. CDR3 nucleotides: TGTGCCAGCAGCCCCGGGGTAGCCTACGAGCAGTACTTC.

The rearrangement joins TRBV7-9 to TRBJ1-6; 9 nucleotides match TRBD1. The CDR3 extends over 15 amino acids. The germline V gene encodes CDR1 SEHNR and CDR2 FQNEAQ (reference sequence). Losses at the gene ends were 5 bases for V and 7 bases for J; bases not matched to a gene: 6. This CDR3 is CASSRQGVRNSPLHF. The CDR3 coding sequence is TGTGCCAGCAGCCGACAGGGGGTAAGGAATTCACCCCTCCACTTT.

The chain carries TRBV3-1 (or the pseudogene TRBV3-2) and TRBJ1-4; 9 bases line up with TRBD1. J gave up 8 bases and V 6 bases, and 10 bases lay outside the gene matches. Germline CDR1 reads LGHDT; CDR2 reads YNNKEL (reference sequence). The CDR3 contains 15 residues. CDR3 amino acids: CASSRTGGFEEKLFF. CDR3 nucleotides: TGTGCCAGCAGTCGAACAGGGGGCTTCGAGGAAAAACTGTTTTTT.

The chain couples TRBV27 to TRBJ2-5; 10 nucleotides line up with TRBD1. V dropped 5 bases and J dropped 4; count of bases not matched to a gene: 10. The CDR3 extends over 16 amino acids. CDR1 MNHEY and CDR2 SMNVEV come from the germline V gene (reference sequence). The CDR3 sequence: CASSLWGQGRGETQYF. CDR3 nucleotide sequence: TGTGCCAGCAGTCTGTGGGGACAGGGGAGGGGAGAGACCCAGTACTTC.

The V call is TRBV6-5, the J call TRBJ2-2; weak D call: TRBD2 (5 bases). This CDR3 has 14 amino acids. Germline values: CDR1 MNHEY, CDR2 SVGAGI. V lost 4 bases to trimming and J lost 6 bases, with 12 bases between them. CDR3 loop: CASSFKGVAGELFF. CDR3 nucleotides: TGTGCCAGCAGTTTTAAGGGAGTGGCCGGGGAGCTGTTTTTT.

The chain joins TRBV24-1 to TRBJ2-2; 8 bases are a match to TRBD1. Germline CDR1 reads KGHDR; CDR2 reads SFDVKD. The CDR3 contains 16 residues. V gave up 0 bases and J gave up 3 bases; unmatched junction bases: 2. CDR3 coding DNA: TGTGCCACCAGTGATTTGCAGGGGGCGGACACCGGGGAGCTGTTTTTT. This translates into CATSDLQGADTGELFF.

This clone was observed a single time. This chain joins TRBV4-2 and TRBJ2-2; D not resolved. The CDR3 extends over 15 amino acids. CDR1 and CDR2 from the germline V gene are LGHNA and YNFKEQ. V lost 4 bases and J 3 bases, leaving 12 bases between the germline ends. Here the CDR3 DNA reads TGTGCCAGCAGCCCCGTGGCGGCGGACACCGGGGAGCTGTTTTTT. Protein sequence: CASSPVAADTGELFF.

V is TRBV12-5 and J is TRBJ1-5; 9 bases align to TRBD1. V lost 2 bases to trimming and J lost 6 bases; unmatched junction nucleotides: 11. Germline V gene lookup returns CDR1 LGHNT and CDR2 FRNRAP. The CDR3 spans 17 residues. The CDR3 DNA reads as TGTGCTAGTGGTTTGCAAGGGTGGACAGGGGAGGGTCAGCCCCAGCATTTT. Translated, it gives CASGLQGWTGEGQPQHF.

The genes are TRBV3-1 (or the pseudogene TRBV3-2) and TRBJ2-5, with TRBD2 matching 9 bases. The CDR3 has 16 residues. CDR1 is LGHDT, CDR2 YNNKEL, per germline (reference sequence). With 0 bases clipped from V and 5 bases from J, the junction kept 7 bases outside the gene matches. The DNA for the CDR3 is TGTGCCAGCAGCCAAGACCCCAGCGGGAGGAGGGAGACCCAGTACTTC. Translating gives CASSQDPSGRRETQYF.

V gene TRBV3-1 (or the pseudogene TRBV3-2) combines with J gene TRBJ1-2; possibly TRBD1 for D (6 bases). The V and J ends lost 4 bases and 6 bases respectively, with 18 bases between them. Germline CDR1 reads LGHDT; CDR2 reads YNNKEL (reference sequence). This CDR3 is 15 amino acids long. The DNA for the CDR3 is TGTGCCAGCAGCCTGGGGGGGCATTCGACAGATGGCTACACCTTC. Translation gives CASSLGGHSTDGYTF.

The rearrangement uses TRBV24-1 and TRBJ2-1; TRBD2 matches 15 bases. Per the germline V gene, CDR1 is KGHDR and CDR2 is SFDVKD. The CDR3 consists of 16 residues. With 4 bases clipped from V and 8 bases from J, the junction kept 5 bases outside the gene matches. This chain's CDR3 is CATSDPGLAGGDEQFF. For the CDR3, the DNA is TGTGCCACCAGTGACCCGGGACTAGCGGGAGGAGATGAGCAGTTCTTC.

The chain recombines TRBV5-1 with TRBJ1-2, with a tentative D call TRBD1 (6 bases). The CDR3 length is 17 residues. The V gene lost 4 bases and the J gene lost 2 bases, with 21 bases spanning the gap. CDR1 is SGHRS and CDR2 is YFSETQ in the germline V gene. CDR3 in amino acids: CASSLPLQGVPNYGYTF. In DNA, the CDR3 is TGCGCCAGCAGCCTTCCACTACAGGGAGTCCCGAACTATGGCTACACCTTC.

This clone was detected only once. The chain combines TRBV5-6 with TRBJ2-3; the D gene is possibly TRBD2 (6 bases). The germline V gene has CDR1 SGHDT and CDR2 YYEEEE. V lost 1 base to trimming and J lost 6 bases, with 12 bases between them. The CDR3 is 14 residues long. The CDR3 region is CASSLIGAGDTQYF. The CDR3 DNA is TGTGCCAGCAGCTTGATCGGAGCGGGTGATACGCAGTATTTT.

This chain joins TRBV19 and TRBJ1-4; maybe TRBD1 (6 bases). V was cut by 4 bases and J by 7 bases, with 16 bases left in between. The CDR3 runs to 15 residues. CDR1 LNHDA and CDR2 SQIVND come from the germline V gene (reference sequence). Here the CDR3 DNA reads TGTGCCAGTAGTACCAACAGGGTGACGCGTGAAAAACTGTTTTTT. Encoded protein: CASSTNRVTREKLFF.

The CDR3 bases are TGTGCCAGCTCCGAGGGGGCCAGCGACGAGCAGTACTTC. Its protein is CASSEGASDEQYF. The genes are TRBV18 and TRBJ2-7; 7 bases map to TRBD1. Germline V CDR1 and CDR2: KGHSH, LQKENI. V dropped 6 bases and J dropped 5; count of bases not matched to a gene: 7. This CDR3 region has 13 residues.

This chain joins TRBV19 and TRBJ1-5; no clear D. The CDR3 covers 13 residues. Germline CDR1 and CDR2: LNHDA and SQIVND (reference sequence). Between the trimmed V and J ends, which lost 3 bases and 7 bases, there was a span of 10 bases. The CDR3 reads CASSMDYTQPQHF. The DNA of the CDR3 is TGTGCCAGTAGTATGGACTACACACAGCCCCAGCATTTT. Full variable domain (rest looked up from reference TRBV19 and TRBJ1-5): DGGITQSPKYLFRKEGQNVTLSCEQNLNHDAMYWYRQDPGQGLRLIYYSQIVNDFQKGDIAEGYSVSREKKESFPLTVTSAQKNPTAFYLCASSMDYTQPQHFGDGTRLSIL.

This rearrangement joins TRBV24-1 to TRBJ1-2; D might be TRBD1 (5 bases). Germline loops: CDR1 KGHDR, CDR2 SFDVKD. The CDR3 is made up of 14 amino acids. V was clipped by 0 bases and J by 8 bases, with 12 bases between them. For the CDR3, the DNA is TGTGCCACCAGTGATTTGAACAGGCAGGCAGGCTACACCTTC. Encoded protein: CATSDLNRQAGYTF.

This chain joins TRBV24-1 and TRBJ2-7; 11 nucleotides align to TRBD2. The V gene's germline CDR1 is KGHDR and CDR2 SFDVKD. This CDR3 has 16 residues. The trim removed 4 bases at V and 0 bases at J, leaving 4 bases unmatched. The CDR3 DNA reads as TGTGCCACCAGTGACTCCGGGACTAGCGGCTCCTACGAGCAGTACTTC. As protein: CATSDSGTSGSYEQYF.

V gene TRBV7-9 combines with J gene TRBJ1-1, with D possibly matching TRBD1 (5 bases). CDR3 size: 11 residues. Germline CDR1 reads SEHNR; CDR2 reads FQNEAQ (reference sequence). Trimming pared 10 bases from V and 5 bases from J, leaving 11 bases between. The CDR3 reads CATAQGTEAFF. The CDR3 region has the DNA TGTGCCACCGCCCAGGGTACTGAAGCTTTCTTT. The whole variable domain, filled in from reference TRBV7-9 and TRBJ1-1, reads DTGVSQNPRHKITKRGQNVTFRCDPISEHNRLYWYRQTLGQGPEFLTYFQNEAQLEKSRLLSDRFSAERPKGSFSTLEIQRTEQGDSAMYLCATAQGTEAFFGQGTRLTVV.

The V gene is TRBV27, the J gene TRBJ2-3; 9 bases line up with TRBD2. The germline CDR1 and CDR2 sequences are MNHEY and SMNVEV (reference sequence). J was trimmed by 1 base and V by 6 bases; bases with no gene match: 5. This CDR3 comprises 15 residues. The CDR3 region is CASRGGGAGTDTQYF. CDR3 DNA sequence: TGTGCCAGCAGAGGCGGGGGGGCCGGCACAGATACGCAGTATTTT.

The sample holds a few counts of this clone. Compared with germline, one end of the junction differs, possibly owing to a read error. V usage is TRBV5-5 and J usage is TRBJ1-5; 8 nucleotides line up with TRBD1. Looked up from germline, CDR1 is SGHKS and CDR2 is YYEKEE (reference sequence). The CDR3 is 12 residues long. The CDR3 sequence: CASSLRTGKRYF. CDR3 nucleotide sequence: TGTGCCAGCAGCCTACGGACAGGGAAAAGGTATTTT.

The chain recombines TRBV2 with TRBJ1-6; D is perhaps TRBD1 (6 bases). Germline assignment: CDR1 SNHLY and CDR2 FYNNEI. Trimming pared 6 bases from V and 2 bases from J, leaving 14 bases between. CDR3 length: 16 amino acids. In nucleotides, the CDR3 is TGTGCCAGCAGGAGGAGCAGGGGCCCCTATAATTCACCCCTCCACTTT. Translated: CASRRSRGPYNSPLHF.

The CDR3 is CASSPGTSTLNEQFF. CDR3 DNA sequence: TGTGCCAGCAGCCCCGGGACTAGCACTCTTAATGAGCAGTTCTTC. The chain uses TRBV9 and TRBJ2-1, with 9 bases matching TRBD2. The CDR3 is 15 amino acids. The germline V gene has CDR1 SGDLS and CDR2 YYNGEE. Trimming removed 4 bases from V and 7 bases from J; junction bases left unmatched: 9.

This clone was found a few times. This chain joins TRBV9 and TRBJ1-3; TRBD1 matches 7 bases. The CDR3 loop spans 14 amino acids. Germline CDR1 SGDLS, CDR2 YYNGEE. V shed 3 bases and J 5 bases; nucleotides not matched to a gene: 5. The CDR3 here is CASSDRGARNTIYF. CDR3 coding DNA: TGTGCCAGCAGCGACAGGGGAGCGAGAAACACCATATATTTT. Full variable domain (remainder filled in from reference TRBV9 and TRBJ1-3): DSGVTQTPKHLITATGQRVTLRCSPRSGDLSVYWYQQSLDQGLQFLIQYYNGEERAKGNILERFSAQQFPDLHSELNLSSLELGDSALYFCASSDRGARNTIYFGEGSWLTVV.